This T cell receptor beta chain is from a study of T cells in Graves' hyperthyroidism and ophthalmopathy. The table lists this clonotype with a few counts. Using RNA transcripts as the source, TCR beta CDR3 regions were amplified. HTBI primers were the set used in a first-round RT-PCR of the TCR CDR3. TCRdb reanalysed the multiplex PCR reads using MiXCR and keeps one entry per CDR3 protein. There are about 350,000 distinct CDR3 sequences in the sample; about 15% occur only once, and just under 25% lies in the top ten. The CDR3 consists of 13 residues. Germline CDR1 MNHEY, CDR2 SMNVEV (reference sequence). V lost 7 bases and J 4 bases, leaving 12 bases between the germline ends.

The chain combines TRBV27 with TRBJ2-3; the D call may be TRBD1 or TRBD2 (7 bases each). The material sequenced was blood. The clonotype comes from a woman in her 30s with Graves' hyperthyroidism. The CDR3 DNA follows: TGTGCCAGCACCAGGGGGGGAGCAGATACGCAGTATTTT. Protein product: CASTRGGADTQYF.